What follows is one T cell receptor (beta chain) and its context. Antigen: not known. A universal primer site was added by template switching, and unique molecular identifiers were carried by the cDNA. Each CDR3 protein gets one entry after TCRdb re-called the 5' RACE reads with MiXCR. This table has 1,800,000 or so distinct CDR3 sequences, about 32% appearing once. This record comes from a study of identical twins. Broader study findings: Cord blood beta clonotypes present at high abundance carried fewer insertions; no such pattern appeared in memory repertoires.

CDR3 length equals 16 residues. V dropped 1 base and J dropped 2 bases, with 14 bases sitting between them. The V gene's germline CDR1 is LGHDT and CDR2 YNNKEL (reference sequence). This clonotype was sampled from a newborn girl in good health. The chain combines TRBV3-1 with TRBJ2-5; D tentatively fits TRBD1 or TRBD2 (5 bases each). Sequencing used cord blood. CDR3 protein: CASSQVGTRPQETQYF. The CDR3 bases are TGTGCCAGCAGCCAAGTGGGGACCCGTCCTCAAGAGACCCAGTACTTC.